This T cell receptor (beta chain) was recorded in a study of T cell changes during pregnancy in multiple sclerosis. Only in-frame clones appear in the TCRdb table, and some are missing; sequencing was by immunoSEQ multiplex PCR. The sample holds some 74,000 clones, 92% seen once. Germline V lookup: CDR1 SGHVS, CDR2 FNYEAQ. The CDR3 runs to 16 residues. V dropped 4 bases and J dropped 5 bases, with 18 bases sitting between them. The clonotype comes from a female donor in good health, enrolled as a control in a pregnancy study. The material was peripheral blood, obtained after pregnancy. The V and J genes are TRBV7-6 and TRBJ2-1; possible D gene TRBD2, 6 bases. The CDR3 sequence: CASSSLPAGSHNEQFF. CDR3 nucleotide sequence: TGTGCCAGCAGCTCGCTCCCAGCGGGCAGTCACAATGAGCAGTTCTTC.